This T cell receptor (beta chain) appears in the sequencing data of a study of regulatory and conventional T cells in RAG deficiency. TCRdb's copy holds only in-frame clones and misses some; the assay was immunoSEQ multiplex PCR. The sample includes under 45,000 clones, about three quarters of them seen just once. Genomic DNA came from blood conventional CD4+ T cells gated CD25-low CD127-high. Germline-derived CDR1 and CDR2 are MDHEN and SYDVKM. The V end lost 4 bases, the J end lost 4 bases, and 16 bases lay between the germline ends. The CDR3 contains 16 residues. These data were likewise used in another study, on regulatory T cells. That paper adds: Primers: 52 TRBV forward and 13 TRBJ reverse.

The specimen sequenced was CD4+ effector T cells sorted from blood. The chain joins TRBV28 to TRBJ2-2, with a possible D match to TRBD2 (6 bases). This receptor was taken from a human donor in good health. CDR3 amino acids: CASSSFGGVSTGELFF. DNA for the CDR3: TGTGCCAGCAGTTCCTTCGGAGGGGTATCCACCGGGGAGCTGTTTTTT.